This T cell receptor beta chain emerged from a study of PD-1 blockade in classical Hodgkin lymphoma. To note about this clone: No antigen is known for it.

TCRdb's table, derived via immunoSEQ multiplex PCR, lists solely in-frame clones and lacks some. The data contain 20,000 to 30,000 clones, around nine tenths of them singletons. Time point denoted: cycle 4 day 1 (C4D1), after 5 to 7 weeks of nivolumab. After autologous stem cell transplantation all patients relapsed, and prior brentuximab vedotin exposure differed between cohorts. This CDR3 spans 18 amino acids. Germline V lookup: CDR1 SGHTA, CDR2 FQGNSA. Trimming shortened V by 3 bases and J by 4 bases, and 22 bases separated the two germline ends. Broader study findings: Compared with baseline, CD4+ but not CD8+ TCR diversity had risen significantly by C4D1. Exclusion was applied to patients who started nivolumab under 1 year after ASCT. Relapsed/refractory patients reportedly had lower baseline diversity than newly diagnosed patients. Complete responders entered with baseline diversity on par with newly diagnosed patients, the results showed.

The source is a human donor with classical Hodgkin lymphoma. The specimen was peripheral blood mononuclear cells (PBMCs), collected before the fourth cycle of nivolumab. V usage is TRBV7-2 and J usage is TRBJ1-5; weak D call: TRBD1 (6 bases). The CDR3 coding sequence is TGTGCCAGCAGCTTTCTAGTCAGGGGAAGGTCAAGGAATCAGCCCCAGCATTTT. This sequence encodes CASSFLVRGRSRNQPQHF.